The 32 T cell receptor beta chains given below trace back to one sample, sequenced in a study of T cells after yellow fever vaccination. TCRdb itself ran the 5' RACE reads through MiXCR, one entry per CDR3 protein. Among 250,000 or so distinct CDR3 sequences listed, 5.5% to 8.5% were seen once. Sequenced material: CD4+ T cells sorted from PBMCs, taken on the day of the yellow fever booster vaccination. The receptors shown here come from a man younger than 40 who received the YFV17D yellow fever vaccine.

V is TRBV9 and J is TRBJ2-7; 9 bases align to TRBD2. CDR3 length: 15 residues. In germline, CDR1 is SGDLS, CDR2 YYNGEE. V was clipped by 0 bases and J by 2 bases; unmatched bases: 3. The CDR3 here is CASSVGASGTYEQYF. The CDR3 nucleotides are TGTGCCAGCAGCGTAGGTGCTAGCGGGACCTACGAGCAGTACTTC.

This clonotype showed up many times. The V and J genes are TRBV12-3 or TRBV12-4 and TRBJ1-1; 8 bases align to TRBD1. The CDR3 covers 15 residues. J gave up 5 bases and V 1 base, and 6 bases lay outside the gene matches. The CDR3 region is CASSLGTTGGTEAFF. CDR3 DNA sequence: TGTGCCAGCAGTTTAGGGACTACAGGGGGGACTGAAGCTTTCTTT.

The chain links TRBV19 to TRBJ2-7; a weak D match, TRBD1 (5 bases). This CDR3 is built from 16 residues. Germline CDR1 is LNHDA and CDR2 is SQIVND (reference sequence). V was trimmed by 4 bases and J by 0 bases, leaving 16 bases between them. This CDR3 is CASSTPAGPNSYEQYF. The CDR3 DNA reads as TGTGCCAGTAGTACCCCGGCAGGGCCTAACTCCTACGAGCAGTACTTC.

This clonotype occurred many times. This sequence joins TRBV7-9 and TRBJ2-7; no clear D gene. The CDR3 is made up of 12 amino acids. Trimming left V 6 bases short and J 6 bases short, with 12 bases between. Per the germline V gene, CDR1 is SEHNR and CDR2 is FQNEAQ (reference sequence). The CDR3 here is CASSSTISEQYF. DNA of the CDR3: TGTGCCAGCAGTTCGACAATAAGCGAGCAGTACTTC.

This chain links TRBV12-3 or TRBV12-4 with TRBJ2-1; 10 nucleotides match TRBD2. This CDR3 contains 13 residues. V gave up 10 bases and J gave up 9 bases; unmatched junction bases: 9. The CDR3 DNA follows: TGTGCCACCAAACTAGCGGGACGGGGTGAGCAGTTCTTC. This encodes CATKLAGRGEQFF.

Ten or more counts support this clonotype. V is TRBV6-5 and J is TRBJ2-7; D not certain. The germline CDR1 and CDR2 sequences are MNHEY and SVGAGI. The V and J ends lost 4 bases and 4 bases respectively, with 8 bases between them. The CDR3 length is 12 residues. The DNA for the CDR3 is TGTGCCAGCAGTTCTTGGGCGTACGAGCAGTACTTC. It is translated as CASSSWAYEQYF.

This clonotype was observed a few times. The chain recombines TRBV7-9 with TRBJ1-4; D is possibly TRBD1 (5 bases). Trimming took 2 bases from V and 7 from J, leaving 17 bases between them. CDR3 length equals 16 residues. CDR1 SEHNR and CDR2 FQNEAQ come from the germline V gene (reference sequence). The CDR3: CASSLSIGRQSEKLFF. Written as DNA, the CDR3 is TGTGCCAGCAGCTTAAGCATTGGCAGACAGTCTGAAAAACTGTTTTTT.

The J gene is TRBJ2-3, the V gene TRBV5-4, with TRBD1 matching 7 bases. CDR3 length: 15 amino acids. Germline assignment: CDR1 SGHNT and CDR2 YYREEE (reference sequence). Trimming at V came to 3 bases and at J to 2 bases, leaving 6 bases not matched to a gene. The CDR3 spells CASSSPTGNTDTQYF. CDR3 coding DNA: TGTGCCAGCAGCTCTCCGACAGGGAACACAGATACGCAGTATTTT.

The V and J genes are TRBV29-1 and TRBJ1-6; D unclear. Per the germline V gene, CDR1 is SQVTM and CDR2 is ANQGSEA. Trimming took 4 bases from V and 6 from J, leaving 7 bases between them. The CDR3 is made up of 12 amino acids. The CDR3 spells CSVGEVNSPLHF. The CDR3 DNA follows: TGCAGCGTTGGGGAGGTTAATTCACCCCTCCACTTT.

This clonotype was detected ten times or more. The gene calls are TRBV18 and TRBJ2-1; 8 bases are a match to TRBD1. The CDR3 runs to 15 residues. In germline, CDR1 is KGHSH, CDR2 LQKENI. Germline trimming cut 6 bases from V and 7 bases from J; bases unmatched to any gene: 11. For the CDR3, the DNA is TGTGCCAGCTCCCCGGGACAGGTTGTAAATAATGAGCAGTTCTTC. Amino acids: CASSPGQVVNNEQFF.

This clonotype came up many times. CDR3 nucleotide sequence: TGTGCCAGCAGTGGTAGCAATCAGCCCCAGCATTTT. It specifies CASSGSNQPQHF. The chain employs TRBV12-3 or TRBV12-4 and TRBJ1-5; D not resolved. The CDR3 sequence is 12 residues long. V lost 5 bases and J lost 0, with 2 bases in between.

The gene calls are TRBV29-1 and TRBJ1-1; TRBD1 might be the D (5 bases). CDR1 and CDR2 from the germline V gene are SQVTM and ANQGSEA. The CDR3 contains 12 residues. V lost 6 bases to trimming and J lost 1 base, with 9 bases between them. The CDR3 is CSVTRGNTEAFF. CDR3 bases: TGCAGCGTGACGAGGGGGAACACTGAAGCTTTCTTT.

A few counts support this clonotype. The V gene is TRBV6-1, the J gene TRBJ2-7, with 11 positions matching TRBD2. Germline lookup yields CDR1 MNHNS and CDR2 SASEGT. CDR3 size: 15 residues. J was trimmed by 6 bases and V by 6 bases; bases with no gene match: 10. CDR3 bases: TGTGCCAGCAGCCGTACTAGCGGGAGTTTTAGCGAGCAGTACTTC. Protein sequence: CASSRTSGSFSEQYF.

This clonotype was seen at least ten times. The V and J genes are TRBV24-1 and TRBJ2-1; 7 bases are a match to TRBD2. The J segment lost 5 bases and the V segment lost 0 bases, leaving 6 bases of the junction unmatched. This CDR3 has 16 residues. The germline V gene encodes CDR1 KGHDR and CDR2 SFDVKD. CDR3 sequence: CATSDLLAGDNNEQFF. CDR3 sequence (DNA): TGTGCCACCAGTGATTTGCTGGCGGGAGATAACAATGAGCAGTTCTTC.

The table lists this clonotype with many counts. The gene calls are TRBV20-1 and TRBJ2-1; TRBD1 is a possible D gene (6 bases). This CDR3 contains 14 residues. V dropped 5 bases and J dropped 4 bases, with 15 bases sitting between them. Germline loops: CDR1 DFQATT, CDR2 SNEGSKA (reference sequence). The CDR3 sequence: CSALGQLLYNEQFF. The DNA of the CDR3 is TGCAGTGCTTTAGGACAGCTGCTTTACAATGAGCAGTTCTTC.

In this sample, this clonotype turned up a few times. The V gene is TRBV11-3, the J gene TRBJ2-5; 9 bases are shared with TRBD2. The CDR3 is 18 amino acids. The J segment lost 5 bases and the V segment lost 1 base, leaving 14 bases of the junction unmatched. Looked up from germline, CDR1 is SGHNT and CDR2 is YENEEA. The CDR3 region is CASSLVLGLAIPGETQYF. CDR3 DNA: TGTGCCAGCAGCTTAGTTTTGGGACTAGCCATACCCGGGGAGACCCAGTACTTC.

This clonotype was recorded a few times. The gene calls are TRBV20-1 and TRBJ2-1; weak D call: TRBD2 (5 bases). The CDR3 has 12 amino acids. With 6 bases removed from V and 7 bases from J, the gap between germline ends came to 13 bases. Per germline, CDR1 DFQATT and CDR2 SNEGSKA (reference sequence). CDR3 sequence (DNA): TGCAGTGCCGGACCATGGGAGAATGAGCAGTTCTTC. It specifies CSAGPWENEQFF.

Details on this clonotype: One junction end does not reproduce the germline sequence, and a read error may be involved. The rearrangement links TRBV10-3 to TRBJ2-3, with 8 bases lining up with TRBD1. Germline V gene sequence: CDR1 ENHRY, CDR2 SYGVKD. This CDR3 contains 16 residues. The CDR3 region has the DNA TGTGCCGTCAGTGATCCTGGACAGGGCAGAGGAGATACGCAGTATTTT. This codes for CAVSDPGQGRGDTQYF.

This clonotype was recorded at least ten times. The J gene is TRBJ1-1, the V gene TRBV24-1, with D perhaps matching TRBD1 (5 bases). The length of the CDR3 is 13 residues. Germline lookup yields CDR1 KGHDR and CDR2 SFDVKD. Deletions cut 9 bases from V and 1 base from J, with 11 bases between. The CDR3 bases are TGTGCCACCGGGGGACCGAAGAACACTGAAGCTTTCTTT. Amino acid sequence: CATGGPKNTEAFF.

This clonotype has at least ten counts. The rearrangement links TRBV7-2 to TRBJ1-6; 8 bases agree with TRBD1. This CDR3 contains 15 residues. In germline, CDR1 is SGHTA, CDR2 FQGNSA. With V trimmed by 5 bases and J by 7 bases, 7 bases remained unmatched. CDR3 sequence: CASSLSRDRNSPLHF. Here the CDR3 DNA reads TGTGCCAGCAGCCTCTCCCGGGACAGGAATTCACCCCTCCACTTT. Supplemented by reference TRBV7-2 and TRBJ1-6, the full variable domain reads GAGVSQSPSNKVTEKGKDVELRCDPISGHTALYWYRQSLGQGLEFLIYFQGNSAPDKSGLPSDRFSAERTGGSVSTLTIQRTQQEDSAVYLCASSLSRDRNSPLHFGNGTRLTVT.

Concerning this clonotype itself: A read error is possible here, since a much larger clone lies one base away. The V and J genes are TRBV9 and TRBJ2-7; D is undetermined. Germline-derived CDR1 and CDR2 are SGDLS and YYNGEE. The CDR3 has 14 residues. The CDR3 DNA sequence: TGTGCCAGCAGCGTAGCGCAGGTTACCTACCAGCAGTACTTC. Translating gives CASSVAQVTYQQYF.

This sequence joins TRBV15 and TRBJ2-5; D perhaps matches TRBD2 (6 bases). Between the trimmed V and J ends, which lost 0 bases and 5 bases, there was a span of 10 bases. The CDR3 length is 14 residues. Germline values: CDR1 LNHNV, CDR2 YYDKDF (reference sequence). The CDR3 coding sequence is TGTGCCACCAGCAGAGACGGAGGGGACGAGACCCAGTACTTC. Protein sequence: CATSRDGGDETQYF. Drawing the rest from reference TRBV15 and TRBJ2-5, the complete variable domain is DAMVIQNPRYQVTQFGKPVTLSCSQTLNHNVMYWYQQKSSQAPKLLFHYYDKDFNNEADTPDNFQSRRPNTSFCFLDIRSPGLGDTAMYLCATSRDGGDETQYFGPGTRLLVL.

This chain joins TRBV29-1 and TRBJ2-2, with TRBD2 as a possible D gene (5 bases). Germline CDR1 is SQVTM and CDR2 is ANQGSEA. Trimming pared 6 bases from V and 3 bases from J, leaving 11 bases between. The CDR3 runs to 13 residues. CDR3 in amino acids: CSVREQYTGELFF. In nucleotides, the CDR3 is TGCAGCGTCCGGGAACAGTACACCGGGGAGCTGTTTTTT.

In its sample, this clonotype was seen a few times. CDR3 bases: TGCGCCAGCAGCGACCCTAGCTCTGGAAACACCATATATTTT. It encodes CASSDPSSGNTIYF. The J gene is TRBJ1-3, the V gene TRBV5-1; D gene ambiguous. V lost 4 bases to trimming and J lost 0 bases, with 8 bases between them. There are 14 residues in the CDR3. The germline CDR1 and CDR2 sequences are SGHRS and YFSETQ. Combining the CDR3 with reference TRBV5-1 and TRBJ1-3 gives the whole variable domain KAGVTQTPRYLIKTRGQQVTLSCSPISGHRSVSWYQQTPGQGLQFLFEYFSETQRNKGNFPGRFSGRQFSNSRSEMNVSTLELGDSALYLCASSDPSSGNTIYFGEGSWLTVV.

This clonotype was observed many times. The V gene is TRBV6-1, the J gene TRBJ2-7; D not resolved. From germline, CDR1 is MNHNS and CDR2 SASEGT. This CDR3 contains 14 residues. Trimming cost V 2 bases and J 6 bases, with 14 bases left between them. The CDR3 DNA sequence: TGTGCCAGCAGTGAATACCACCTTGGGCGCGAGCAGTACTTC. This translates into CASSEYHLGREQYF.

In this sample, this clonotype turned up once. The gene calls are TRBV3-1 and TRBJ2-1; 11 nucleotides match TRBD2. Germline trimming cut 7 bases from V and 2 bases from J; bases unmatched to any gene: 13. Germline loops: CDR1 LGHDT, CDR2 YNNKEL (reference sequence). The CDR3 spans 18 residues. The CDR3 DNA is TGTGCCAGCACCGAACCCGGACTAGCGGGCCTTCCCTACAATGAGCAGTTCTTC. This sequence encodes CASTEPGLAGLPYNEQFF.

V and J are TRBV5-1 and TRBJ1-5; possible D gene TRBD1, 5 bases. CDR1 and CDR2 (germline): SGHRS, YFSETQ. Trimming stripped 2 bases from V and 5 bases from J, with 11 bases between. The CDR3 extends over 14 amino acids. The DNA of the CDR3 is TGCGCCAGCAGCTTTGATGCGACAGATCAGCCCCAGCATTTT. Translated: CASSFDATDQPQHF.

This chain uses TRBV20-1 with TRBJ1-6; 8 nucleotides align to TRBD1. Losses at the gene ends were 5 bases for V and 5 bases for J; bases not matched to a gene: 8. The CDR3 loop spans 15 amino acids. Germline CDR1 reads DFQATT; CDR2 reads SNEGSKA (reference sequence). The CDR3 DNA is TGCAGTGCTCGCGACAGGGGTCGGCATAATTCACCCCTCCACTTT. Residues: CSARDRGRHNSPLHF.

At least ten counts were recorded for this clonotype. The gene calls are TRBV21-1 and TRBJ2-7; TRBD2 is the table's D call, not checked against the DNA. TRBV21-1 is assigned pseudogene status. The length of the CDR3 is 14 residues. CDR3 residues: CASPGGTSGPEQYF. CDR3 DNA sequence: TGTGCCAGCCCGGGCGGGACTAGCGGTCCCGAGCAGTACTTC.

This clonotype was recorded at least ten times. The chain joins TRBV18 to TRBJ2-7; 8 nucleotides align to TRBD1. Germline trimming cut 3 bases from V and 3 bases from J; bases unmatched to any gene: 4. The germline V gene encodes CDR1 KGHSH and CDR2 LQKENI. This CDR3 spans 14 amino acids. In DNA form, the CDR3 reads TGTGCCAGCTCACCGAGTACAGGGGGCTACGAGCAGTACTTC. Translation gives CASSPSTGGYEQYF.

The rearrangement uses TRBV6-1 and TRBJ2-7; TRBD2 matches at 7 bases. The CDR3 is made up of 14 amino acids. The ends lost 6 bases at V and 3 bases at J; junction bases unmatched: 8. Germline values: CDR1 MNHNS, CDR2 SASEGT. This chain's CDR3 is CASSLSGTNYEQYF. In nucleotides, the CDR3 is TGTGCCAGCAGCCTGAGCGGGACCAACTACGAGCAGTACTTC.

This clonotype came up many times. This chain uses TRBV5-1 with TRBJ2-5; no clear D gene. V gave up 6 bases and J gave up 4 bases, with 7 bases separating them. Germline assignment: CDR1 SGHRS and CDR2 YFSETQ. This CDR3 spans 11 amino acids. DNA for the CDR3: TGCGCCAGCACCCAGGCAGAGACCCAGTACTTC. It encodes CASTQAETQYF.